A single sample gave rise to the 23 T cell receptor beta chains below, sequenced in a study of cytomegalovirus exposure and HLA in healthy donors (dated by TCRdb to 2016 to 2017). Libraries came from the immunoSEQ multiplex PCR assay. A mixture of 60 forward primers for TCR Vbeta segments and 13 reverse primers for TCR Jbeta segments was used in the multiplex PCR. In TCRdb, the immuneACCESS table is reduced to in-frame sequences with V and J assigned. These tables do not hold every clone; where another copy was compared, an unresolved V gene accounts for under half, and the others remain unexplained. The table for this sample lists 150,000 to 200,000 clones; roughly 80% of them were counted only once. The ten largest clonotypes hold 0.8% of the sample. Sequencing was performed on PBMCs. The receptors here all came from a woman aged 18 to 35 in good health and CMV-seronegative.

The rearrangement links TRBV5-1 to TRBJ1-3; TRBD1 might be the D (5 bases). Germline V CDR1 and CDR2: SGHRS, YFSETQ. V was cut by 8 bases and J by 4 bases, with 13 bases left in between. The CDR3 consists of 13 residues. CDR3 nucleotide sequence: TGCGCCAGTATGGAAGGGGCCGGAAACACCATATATTTT. This sequence encodes CASMEGAGNTIYF.

This clone was recorded only once. The chain couples TRBV21-1 to TRBJ2-1; the D call of TRBD2 is as the table states it, not checked on the DNA. TRBV21-1 is listed as a pseudogene. CDR3 size: 13 residues. CDR3 bases: TGTGCCAGCAGCAAACCACTAGCGGGAGGTCAGTTCTTC. Amino acid sequence: CASSKPLAGGQFF.

The chain links TRBV6-6 to TRBJ1-1, with D hard to call. Trimming removed 2 bases from V and 5 bases from J, with 9 bases in between. The CDR3 contains 13 residues. Germline V lookup: CDR1 MNHNY, CDR2 SVGAGI (reference sequence). In nucleotides, the CDR3 is TGTGCCAGCAGTTACCCCCAGGTAACTGAAGCTTTCTTT. Translation gives CASSYPQVTEAFF.

The chain combines TRBV28 with TRBJ1-5, with 10 bases fitting TRBD1. There are 14 residues in the CDR3. Trimming took 6 bases from V and 5 from J; bases not matched to a gene: 4. The germline gives CDR1 MDHEN, CDR2 SYDVKM. CDR3 loop: CASRGGTGDQPQHF. DNA of the CDR3: TGTGCCAGCAGGGGTGGGACAGGGGATCAGCCCCAGCATTTT.

The CDR3 is CASSLRLAGGTGELFF. The DNA for the CDR3 is TGTGCCAGCAGCCTTCGACTAGCGGGGGGTACCGGGGAGCTGTTTTTT. V is TRBV7-6 and J is TRBJ2-2, with 13 bases aligning to TRBD2. Trimming removed 5 bases from V and 5 bases from J; junction bases left unmatched: 5. Germline V gene data show CDR1 as SGHVS and CDR2 as FNYEAQ. The CDR3 sequence is 16 residues long.

The chain joins TRBV19 to TRBJ2-2; 14 positions match TRBD2. The CDR3 extends over 18 amino acids. Looked up from germline, CDR1 is LNHDA and CDR2 is SQIVND (reference sequence). The trim removed 5 bases at V and 0 bases at J, leaving 5 bases unmatched. CDR3 nucleotides: TGTGCCAGTAGTCCAGGACTAGCGGGGGGATCGAACACCGGGGAGCTGTTTTTT. It encodes CASSPGLAGGSNTGELFF.

The chain couples TRBV19 to TRBJ2-2; 9 bases map to TRBD1. Per germline, CDR1 LNHDA and CDR2 SQIVND (reference sequence). The ends lost 3 bases at V and 5 bases at J; junction bases unmatched: 7. This CDR3 has 16 residues. CDR3 nucleotide sequence: TGTGCCAGTAGTATCGACAGGGGGATAAGAACCGGGGAGCTGTTTTTT. Translating it yields CASSIDRGIRTGELFF. Full variable domain (rest looked up from reference TRBV19 and TRBJ2-2): DGGITQSPKYLFRKEGQNVTLSCEQNLNHDAMYWYRQDPGQGLRLIYYSQIVNDFQKGDIAEGYSVSREKKESFPLTVTSAQKNPTAFYLCASSIDRGIRTGELFFGEGSRLTVL.

This clone was picked up a small number of times. J is TRBJ2-1 and V is TRBV27; D remains unclear. Looked up from germline, CDR1 is MNHEY and CDR2 is SMNVEV (reference sequence). This CDR3 contains 14 residues. The V gene lost 3 bases and the J gene lost 9 bases, with 15 bases spanning the gap. The CDR3 DNA follows: TGTGCCAGCAGTTTGCGCGGCATGGTCGGTGAGCAGTTCTTC. This translates into CASSLRGMVGEQFF.

V gene TRBV6-5 combines with J gene TRBJ2-7; 7 bases align to TRBD1. Per germline, CDR1 MNHEY and CDR2 SVGAGI. The junction had 4 bases not matched to a gene; V was cut back by 0 bases and J by 2 bases. The CDR3 contains 15 residues. CDR3: CASSYSGTVAYEQYF. CDR3 DNA sequence: TGTGCCAGCAGTTACTCCGGGACAGTCGCCTACGAGCAGTACTTC.

This sequence joins TRBV30 and TRBJ2-7, with TRBD1 as a possible D gene (6 bases). The CDR3 consists of 14 residues. V was trimmed by 3 bases and J by 3 bases, leaving 15 bases between them. Germline V gene lookup returns CDR1 GTSNPN and CDR2 SVGIG (reference sequence). The chain's CDR3 is CAWRETGTLYEQYF. In DNA, the CDR3 is TGTGCCTGGAGGGAGACAGGTACTCTCTACGAGCAGTACTTC.

This chain uses TRBV5-1 with TRBJ1-2, with TRBD1 matching 9 bases. From germline, CDR1 is SGHRS and CDR2 YFSETQ. The CDR3 is 14 amino acids. With V trimmed by 1 base and J by 7 bases, 5 bases remained unmatched. CDR3 nucleotides: TGCGCCAGCAGCTTGACACAGGGGGCCCGTGGCTACACCTTC. This codes for CASSLTQGARGYTF. Filled out from reference TRBV5-1 and TRBJ1-2, the complete variable domain reads KAGVTQTPRYLIKTRGQQVTLSCSPISGHRSVSWYQQTPGQGLQFLFEYFSETQRNKGNFPGRFSGRQFSNSRSEMNVSTLELGDSALYLCASSLTQGARGYTFGSGTRLTVV.

The rearrangement uses TRBV7-2 and TRBJ2-7, with D perhaps matching TRBD1 (5 bases). The CDR3 totals 12 residues. The germline gives CDR1 SGHTA, CDR2 FQGNSA. Deletions cut 3 bases from V and 4 bases from J, with 7 bases between. Here the CDR3 reads CASSFDRYEQYF. Written as DNA, the CDR3 is TGTGCCAGCAGCTTCGACAGATACGAGCAGTACTTC.

This chain uses TRBV30 with TRBJ2-1; a possible D gene is TRBD2 (5 bases). V shed 1 base and J shed 6 bases, with 7 bases lying between them. The CDR3 covers 12 residues. Germline V gene lookup returns CDR1 GTSNPN and CDR2 SVGIG (reference sequence). CDR3 residues: CAWSELVNEQFF. The CDR3 nucleotides read TGTGCCTGGAGTGAACTAGTCAATGAGCAGTTCTTC.

This clone came up a few times. The chain couples TRBV2 to TRBJ2-5, with 8 bases aligning to TRBD1. Germline V lookup: CDR1 SNHLY, CDR2 FYNNEI. V dropped 4 bases and J dropped 5; count of bases not matched to a gene: 9. The CDR3 spans 15 residues. The CDR3 bases are TGTGCCAGCAGTGCCGGGAGACAGGGGCACGAGACCCAGTACTTC. Its translation: CASSAGRQGHETQYF.

The chain recombines TRBV19 with TRBJ1-6, with 9 bases matching TRBD1. The ends lost 5 bases at V and 7 bases at J; junction bases unmatched: 6. This CDR3 region has 15 residues. CDR1 and CDR2 (germline): LNHDA, SQIVND (reference sequence). CDR3: CASSPRGTGNSPLHF. The CDR3 bases are TGTGCCAGTAGTCCCCGAGGGACAGGGAATTCACCCCTCCACTTT. Drawing the rest from reference TRBV19 and TRBJ1-6, the complete variable domain is DGGITQSPKYLFRKEGQNVTLSCEQNLNHDAMYWYRQDPGQGLRLIYYSQIVNDFQKGDIAEGYSVSREKKESFPLTVTSAQKNPTAFYLCASSPRGTGNSPLHFGNGTRLTVT.

The chain couples TRBV5-1 to TRBJ2-7, with TRBD2 matching 7 bases. With V trimmed by 0 bases and J by 3 bases, 9 bases remained unmatched. Germline CDR1 SGHRS, CDR2 YFSETQ. The CDR3 consists of 16 residues. The CDR3 region has the DNA TGCGCCAGCAGCTTGGATAGGGAGGGCGACAACTACGAGCAGTACTTC. Residues: CASSLDREGDNYEQYF.

CDR3: CASSQDSHSYEQYF. The CDR3 nucleotides read TGTGCCAGCAGCCAAGACAGCCACTCCTACGAGCAGTACTTC. V usage is TRBV5-6 and J usage is TRBJ2-7; a weak D match, TRBD1 (5 bases). The CDR3 covers 14 residues. V lost 4 bases, J lost 0 bases, and 11 bases lay in between. Germline values: CDR1 SGHDT, CDR2 YYEEEE.

The rearrangement links TRBV19 to TRBJ2-1; 13 positions agree with TRBD2. The CDR3 extends over 20 amino acids. Trimming took 4 bases from V and 0 from J; bases not matched to a gene: 12. Germline V gene lookup returns CDR1 LNHDA and CDR2 SQIVND (reference sequence). The CDR3, as DNA: TGTGCCAGTAGTAAGCGGACTAGCGGGGGCGCGGCGGGCTCCTACAATGAGCAGTTCTTC. The encoded protein is CASSKRTSGGAAGSYNEQFF.

The genes are TRBV28 and TRBJ1-6; possibly TRBD1 for D (5 bases). The V end was cut by 6 bases, the J end by 0 bases, with 18 bases between. Germline CDR1 and CDR2: MDHEN and SYDVKM. CDR3 size: 18 residues. CDR3 loop: CASSRPDRSSSYNSPLHF. The CDR3 DNA is TGTGCCAGCAGCCGACCAGACAGATCGAGCTCCTATAATTCACCCCTCCACTTT.

This clone appeared a single time. The CDR3 DNA follows: TGTGCCAGCAGCTTGGGGACAGGAGGATCCTACGAGCAGTACTTC. It is translated as CASSLGTGGSYEQYF. V is TRBV5-4 and J is TRBJ2-7; 7 bases align to TRBD1. The CDR3 length is 15 residues. V trimming: 0 bases; J trimming: 1 base; junction bases outside the gene matches: 4. CDR1 and CDR2 (germline): SGHNT, YYREEE (reference sequence).

This clone was seen a single time. The chain recombines TRBV5-8 with TRBJ1-2; 10 nucleotides match TRBD1. V gave up 4 bases and J gave up 3 bases; unmatched junction bases: 3. CDR1 is SGHTS, CDR2 YDEGEE, per germline. The CDR3 loop spans 14 amino acids. The CDR3 DNA is TGTGCCAGCAGCCAGGACAGGGGGGACTATGGCTACACCTTC. Translation: CASSQDRGDYGYTF.

The V and J genes are TRBV30 and TRBJ2-3; D is undetermined. The CDR3 has 11 amino acids. Trimming removed 5 bases at V and 9 bases at J, with 12 bases between. Per germline, CDR1 GTSNPN and CDR2 SVGIG (reference sequence). CDR3 DNA sequence: TGTGCCTGGCGAGTTCAGGCAACGCAGTATTTT. Amino acid sequence: CAWRVQATQYF.

The V call is TRBV18, the J call TRBJ2-1; 12 bases align to TRBD2. The CDR3 contains 16 residues. Germline assignment: CDR1 KGHSH and CDR2 LQKENI. V dropped 0 bases and J dropped 8; count of bases not matched to a gene: 5. This CDR3 is CASSPPATSGSYEQFF. The CDR3 region has the DNA TGTGCCAGCTCACCACCCGCGACTAGCGGGAGTTATGAGCAGTTCTTC.